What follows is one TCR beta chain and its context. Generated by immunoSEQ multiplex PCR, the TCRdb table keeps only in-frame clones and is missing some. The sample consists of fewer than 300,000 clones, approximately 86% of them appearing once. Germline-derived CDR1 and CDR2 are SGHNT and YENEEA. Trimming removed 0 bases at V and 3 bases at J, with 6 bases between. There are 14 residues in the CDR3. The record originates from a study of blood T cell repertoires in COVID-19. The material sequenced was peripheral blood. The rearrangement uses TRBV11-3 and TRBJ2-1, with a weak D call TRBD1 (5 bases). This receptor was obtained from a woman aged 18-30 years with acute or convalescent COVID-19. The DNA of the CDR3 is TGTGCCAGCAGCTTAGACGGACACTACAATGAGCAGTTCTTC. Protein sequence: CASSLDGHYNEQFF.